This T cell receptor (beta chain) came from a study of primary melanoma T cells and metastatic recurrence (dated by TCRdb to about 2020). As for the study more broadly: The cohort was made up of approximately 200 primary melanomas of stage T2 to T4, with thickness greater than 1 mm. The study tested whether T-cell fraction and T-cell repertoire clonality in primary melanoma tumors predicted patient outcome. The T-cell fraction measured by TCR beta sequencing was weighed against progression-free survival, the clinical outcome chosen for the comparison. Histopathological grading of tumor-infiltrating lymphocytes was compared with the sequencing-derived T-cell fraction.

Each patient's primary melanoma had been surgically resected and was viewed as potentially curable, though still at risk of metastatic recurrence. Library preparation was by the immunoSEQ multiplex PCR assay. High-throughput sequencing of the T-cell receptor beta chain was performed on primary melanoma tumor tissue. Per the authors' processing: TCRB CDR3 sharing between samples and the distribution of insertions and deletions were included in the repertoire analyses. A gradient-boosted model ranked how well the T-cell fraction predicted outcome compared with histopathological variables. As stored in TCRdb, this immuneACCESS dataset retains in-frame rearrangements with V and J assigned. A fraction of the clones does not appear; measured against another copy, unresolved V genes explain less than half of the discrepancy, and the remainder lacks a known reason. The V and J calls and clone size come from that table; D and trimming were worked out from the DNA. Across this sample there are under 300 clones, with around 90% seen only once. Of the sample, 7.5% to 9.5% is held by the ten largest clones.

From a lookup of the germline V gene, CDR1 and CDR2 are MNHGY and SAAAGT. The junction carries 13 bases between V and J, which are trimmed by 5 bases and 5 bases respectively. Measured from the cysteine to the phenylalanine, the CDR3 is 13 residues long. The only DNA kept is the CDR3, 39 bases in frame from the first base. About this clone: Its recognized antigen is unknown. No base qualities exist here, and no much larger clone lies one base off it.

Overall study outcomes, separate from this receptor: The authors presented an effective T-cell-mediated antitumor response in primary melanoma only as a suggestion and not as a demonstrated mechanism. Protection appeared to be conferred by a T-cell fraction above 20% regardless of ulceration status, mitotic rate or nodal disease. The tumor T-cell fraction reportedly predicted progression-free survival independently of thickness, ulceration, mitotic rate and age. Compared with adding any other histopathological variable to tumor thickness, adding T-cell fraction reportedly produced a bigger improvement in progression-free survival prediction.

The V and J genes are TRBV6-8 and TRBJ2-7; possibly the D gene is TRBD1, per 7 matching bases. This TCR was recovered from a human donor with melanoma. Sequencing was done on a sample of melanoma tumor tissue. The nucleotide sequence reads TGTGCCAGCAGTCAATCCAGGGGGGACGAGCAGTACTTC. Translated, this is CASSQSRGDEQYF.